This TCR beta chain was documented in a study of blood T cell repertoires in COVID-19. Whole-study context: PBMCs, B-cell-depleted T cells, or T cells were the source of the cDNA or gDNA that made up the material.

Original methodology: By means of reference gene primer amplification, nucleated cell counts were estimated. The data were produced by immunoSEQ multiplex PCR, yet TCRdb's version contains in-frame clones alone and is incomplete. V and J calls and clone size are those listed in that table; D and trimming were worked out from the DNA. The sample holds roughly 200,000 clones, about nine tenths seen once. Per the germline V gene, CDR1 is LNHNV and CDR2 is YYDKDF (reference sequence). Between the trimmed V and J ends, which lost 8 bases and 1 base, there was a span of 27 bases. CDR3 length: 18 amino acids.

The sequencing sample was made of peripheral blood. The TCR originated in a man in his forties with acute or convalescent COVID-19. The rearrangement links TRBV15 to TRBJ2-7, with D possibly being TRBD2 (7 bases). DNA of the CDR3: TGTGCCACCCAACCCAACATAGGGGGGGGGCTCAAATCCTACGAGCAGTACTTC. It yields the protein CATQPNIGGGLKSYEQYF.